This is a list of T cell receptor beta chains from one sample in a study of blood T cells in healthy people across ages. A single record per CDR3 protein comes from TCRdb applying MiXCR to the 5' RACE reads. The top ten hold about an eighth of the sample, which has 1 million to 1.2 million distinct CDR3 sequences, 35% to 40% seen once. Specimen: blood. The origin of the receptors is a man between 18 and 35 years old in good health. Both conserved end residues are part of each CDR3. Fields, in order: V gene, D gene, J gene, clone size, CDR3 DNA, CDR3 protein. A D gene is named only where the DNA matches it firmly. Some rows mark clone size as missing; the rest say once, few, many or name a class of expanded clone.

TRBV10-3,TRBD1,TRBJ1-6,few,TGTGCCATCAGTGAGTCGGGACAGAATAATTCACCCCTCCACTTT,CAISESGQNNSPLHF
TRBV9,TRBD1,TRBJ2-7,NA,TGTGCCAGCAGCCCTGGGGGGACAGGGTTCTACGAGCAGTACTTC,CASSPGGTGFYEQYF
TRBV6-1,NA,TRBJ1-5,NA,TGTGCCAGCGACGAGACTAGCAATCAGCCCCAGCATTTT,CASDETSNQPQHF
TRBV4-1,NA,TRBJ1-2,NA,TGCGCCAGCAGCCCCCCAGCTGCTAGGTATGGCTACACCTTC,CASSPPAARYGYTF
TRBV7-9,NA,TRBJ1-1,NA,TGTGCCAGCAGCTTAATTCCGGCAGGGATGACTGAAGCTTTCTTT,CASSLIPAGMTEAFF
TRBV7-3,TRBD1,TRBJ2-7,few,TGTGCCAGCAGCTTATCCGGACAGGGTTACGAGCAGTACTTC,CASSLSGQGYEQYF
TRBV24-1,TRBD1,TRBJ2-1,NA,TGTGCCACCAGTGATCGGGACAGGGGTTCGGGTGAGCAGTTCTTC,CATSDRDRGSGEQFF
TRBV12-5,NA,TRBJ2-2,NA,TGTGCTAGTGGTTTGTCGGTAACTTACTTCGACACCGGGGAGCTGTTTTTT,CASGLSVTYFDTGELFF
TRBV12-3/TRBV12-4,NA,TRBJ2-3,many,TGTGCCAGCACCCTGGGACAAGTCACAGATACGCAGTATTTT,CASTLGQVTDTQYF
TRBV10-3,NA,TRBJ1-1,few,TGTGCCATCAGTGAGCCGGGACCCGAGGGACGAACTGAAGCTTTCTTT,CAISEPGPEGRTEAFF
TRBV7-9,NA,TRBJ1-2,many,TGTGCCAGCAGCCCCTTAAGTGGCTACACCTTC,CASSPLSGYTF
TRBV5-6,NA,TRBJ2-5,few,TGTGCCAGCAGCCCGTCCATTACCCAAGAGACCCAGTACTTC,CASSPSITQETQYF
TRBV9,TRBD2,TRBJ2-1,few,TGTGCCAGCAGCGTAGGTAGCGGGGACTACAATGAGCAGTTCTTC,CASSVGSGDYNEQFF
TRBV6-5,TRBD1,TRBJ1-2,NA,TGTACCAGCAGTCCGGGACAGGGAAGTGATGGCTACACCTTC,CTSSPGQGSDGYTF
TRBV9,NA,TRBJ2-3,NA,TGTGCCAGCAGCTCCCACGGGGCTGTAATGACCACAGATACGCAGTATTTT,CASSSHGAVMTTDTQYF
TRBV7-2,TRBD2,TRBJ2-1,few,TGTGCCAGCACTGAGCCGGGACTAGTGACCTACAATGAGCAGTTCTTC,CASTEPGLVTYNEQFF
TRBV20-1,NA,TRBJ1-2,few,TGCAGTGCTAGAGATGAGACGGACTATGGCTACACCTTC,CSARDETDYGYTF
TRBV20-1,NA,TRBJ2-5,NA,TGCAGTGCTAGAAAGGGAGGGGGAAAAGAGACCCAGTACTTC,CSARKGGGKETQYF
TRBV7-2,NA,TRBJ1-2,NA,TGTGCCAGCAACCCGGGGACCGGACAGCTTTCTGATGGCCACACCTTC,CASNPGTGQLSDGHTF
TRBV7-9,NA,TRBJ2-1,few,TGTGCCAGCAGTGCAAACCCAGGGTCCCAATACAATGAGCAGTTCTTC,CASSANPGSQYNEQFF
TRBV12-5,TRBD2,TRBJ2-2,NA,TGTGCTAGTGCCAAGGGACTAGCGGGGGCCACGAACACCGGGGAGCTGTTTTTT,CASAKGLAGATNTGELFF
TRBV7-9,NA,TRBJ1-4,NA,TGTGCCAGCAGCTCGGGTCCCGGTTTCGGTGAAAAACTGTTTTTT,CASSSGPGFGEKLFF
TRBV5-1,TRBD2,TRBJ2-3,NA,TGCGCCAGCACCTCATCGACGGGGGGGAGCACAGATACGCAGTATTTT,CASTSSTGGSTDTQYF
TRBV12-3/TRBV12-4,NA,TRBJ1-1,NA,TGTGCCAGCAGTTTTAACCAGGGCACTGAAGCTTTCTTT,CASSFNQGTEAFF
TRBV7-2,TRBD2,TRBJ2-7,few,TGTGCCAGCAGCTTGACCGGGACTAGCGGGCGCGAGCAGTACTTC,CASSLTGTSGREQYF
TRBV3-1,NA,TRBJ1-6,NA,TGTGCCAGCAGCCAACAAGGGGGTTTAGGTTCACCCCTCCACTTT,CASSQQGGLGSPLHF
TRBV12-3/TRBV12-4,NA,TRBJ1-2,NA,TGTGCCAGCAGCCTCAGGGGCGAGAGATCTAACTATGGCTACACCTTC,CASSLRGERSNYGYTF
TRBV6-2/TRBV6-3,NA,TRBJ1-1,NA,TGTGCCAGCAGTTACGGCAGAATTCCAGGTGGGGACACTGAAGCTTTCTTT,CASSYGRIPGGDTEAFF
TRBV19,NA,TRBJ2-3,NA,TGTGCCAGTAGTTCCCTCAATAAACTGTCGGATACGCAGTATTTT,CASSSLNKLSDTQYF
TRBV7-9,NA,TRBJ2-7,NA,TGTGCCAGCAGCCTGGACAGCAAATCCTACGAGCAGTACTTC,CASSLDSKSYEQYF
TRBV5-1,NA,TRBJ2-3,NA,TGCGCCAGCAGCTTTACGGGGGGCTTTAGGACAGATACGCAGTATTTT,CASSFTGGFRTDTQYF